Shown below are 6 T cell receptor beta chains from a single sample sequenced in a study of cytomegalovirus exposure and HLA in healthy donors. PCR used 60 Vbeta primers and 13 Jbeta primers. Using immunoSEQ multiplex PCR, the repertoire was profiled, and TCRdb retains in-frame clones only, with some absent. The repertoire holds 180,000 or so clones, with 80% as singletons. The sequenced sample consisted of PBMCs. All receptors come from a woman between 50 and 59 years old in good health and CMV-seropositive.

In DNA form, the CDR3 reads TGTGCCAGCCACCAACTGACCGGGACAGGGGGAAACGATCAGCCCCAGCATTTT. Translation gives CASHQLTGTGGNDQPQHF. V and J are TRBV28 and TRBJ1-5; 11 bases match TRBD1. Germline V lookup: CDR1 MDHEN, CDR2 SYDVKM. V lost 8 bases and J lost 5; bases outside the gene matches: 17. The CDR3 contains 18 residues.

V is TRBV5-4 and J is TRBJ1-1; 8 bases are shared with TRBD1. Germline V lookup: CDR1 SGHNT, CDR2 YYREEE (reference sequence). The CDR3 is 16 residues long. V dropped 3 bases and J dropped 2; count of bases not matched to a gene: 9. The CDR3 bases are TGTGCCAGCAGCTCCGACTCCAGGGGGCTAAACACTGAAGCTTTCTTT. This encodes CASSSDSRGLNTEAFF.

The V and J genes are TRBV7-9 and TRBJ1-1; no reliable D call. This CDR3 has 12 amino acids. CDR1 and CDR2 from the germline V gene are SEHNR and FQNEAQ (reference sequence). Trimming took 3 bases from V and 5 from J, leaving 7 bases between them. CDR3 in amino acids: CASSFTWTEAFF. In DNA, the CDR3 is TGTGCCAGCAGCTTCACATGGACTGAAGCTTTCTTT.

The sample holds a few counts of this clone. CDR3 nucleotide sequence: TGCGCCAGCAGCTTGGTGGGGGGGCAGCGAGGCACTGAAGCTTTCTTT. As protein: CASSLVGGQRGTEAFF. The chain couples TRBV5-1 to TRBJ1-1, with a tentative D call TRBD1 (6 bases). This CDR3 has 16 amino acids. Trimming removed 0 bases from V and 4 bases from J, with 16 bases in between. CDR1 is SGHRS, CDR2 YFSETQ, per germline. Looking up the rest from reference TRBV5-1 and TRBJ1-1 gives the full variable domain: KAGVTQTPRYLIKTRGQQVTLSCSPISGHRSVSWYQQTPGQGLQFLFEYFSETQRNKGNFPGRFSGRQFSNSRSEMNVSTLELGDSALYLCASSLVGGQRGTEAFFGQGTRLTVV.

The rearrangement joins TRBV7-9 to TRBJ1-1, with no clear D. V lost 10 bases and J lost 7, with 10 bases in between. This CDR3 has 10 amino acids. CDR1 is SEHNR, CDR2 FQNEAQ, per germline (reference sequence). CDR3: CATGTDEAFF. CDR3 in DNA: TGTGCCACCGGTACAGATGAAGCTTTCTTT.

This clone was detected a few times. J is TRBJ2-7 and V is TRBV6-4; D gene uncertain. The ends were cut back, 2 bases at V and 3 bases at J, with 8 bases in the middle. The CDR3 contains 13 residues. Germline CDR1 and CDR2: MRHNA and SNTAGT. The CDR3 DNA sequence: TGTGCCAGCAGTGACCCCGACTTCTACGAGCAGTACTTC. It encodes CASSDPDFYEQYF.